This T cell receptor (beta chain) was captured in a study of T cell responses to AZD1222 COVID-19 vaccine. Overall study findings and caveats: After two AZD1222 doses, spike-specific TCR breadth and depth rose versus day 0. Mostly white British, mostly female donors; authors suggested clonal diversity may be underestimated. The peak T cell response came first, and repertoires were sampled only after it.

As concerns this clone: No antigen is known for it.

The method was immunoSEQ multiplex PCR; TCRdb's version includes in-frame clones alone and lacks a portion of them. The table lists roughly 180,000 clones, 87% of them singletons. The V gene end was trimmed by 1 base and the J gene end by 5 bases; junction bases not matched to a gene: 6. Germline lookup yields CDR1 LNHNV and CDR2 YYDKDF (reference sequence). CDR3 size: 17 residues. The source of this sequence is an adult in good health. J is TRBJ1-6 and V is TRBV15, with TRBD1 matching over 9 bases. Specimen: peripheral blood, collected on day 0 of MenACWY control vaccination. As DNA, the CDR3 is TGTGCCACCAGCAGAGCGACCGGGACAGGGAATAATTCACCCCTCCACTTT. This codes for CATSRATGTGNNSPLHF. Combining the CDR3 with reference TRBV15 and TRBJ1-6 gives the whole variable domain DAMVIQNPRYQVTQFGKPVTLSCSQTLNHNVMYWYQQKSSQAPKLLFHYYDKDFNNEADTPDNFQSRRPNTSFCFLDIRSPGLGDTAMYLCATSRATGTGNNSPLHFGNGTRLTVT.